Listed here are 27 T cell receptor beta chains from one sample, sequenced in a study of blood T cell repertoires in COVID-19. The protocol was immunoSEQ multiplex PCR, while the TCRdb copy is restricted to in-frame clones and leaves out a portion. This table has approximately 360,000 clones, more than 70% appearing once. Material: PBMCs or T cells enriched from blood (not recorded which). These receptors were taken from a man aged 35 to 55 in a cohort exposed to, infected with or recovered from COVID-19 (not recorded which).

This chain connects TRBV9 to TRBJ2-2; TRBD2 aligns across 9 bases. The germline V gene encodes CDR1 SGDLS and CDR2 YYNGEE. The CDR3 is 17 residues long. The J segment lost 4 bases and the V segment lost 4 bases, leaving 11 bases of the junction unmatched. DNA for the CDR3: TGTGCCAGCAGCCCGCGGGGGGGGACTAGGGTCACCGGGGAGCTGTTTTTT. Translated, it gives CASSPRGGTRVTGELFF. Full variable domain (remainder filled in from reference TRBV9 and TRBJ2-2): DSGVTQTPKHLITATGQRVTLRCSPRSGDLSVYWYQQSLDQGLQFLIQYYNGEERAKGNILERFSAQQFPDLHSELNLSSLELGDSALYFCASSPRGGTRVTGELFFGEGSRLTVL.

This rearrangement joins TRBV30 to TRBJ1-2; D is uncertain. Germline CDR1 GTSNPN, CDR2 SVGIG (reference sequence). V shed 4 bases and J shed 6 bases, with 18 bases lying between them. This CDR3 comprises 14 residues. The CDR3: CAWNPLSRGHGYTF. CDR3 coding DNA: TGTGCCTGGAACCCCTTGAGTAGAGGCCATGGCTACACCTTC.

The rearrangement links TRBV5-5 to TRBJ1-2; D is unresolved. CDR1 SGHKS and CDR2 YYEKEE come from the germline V gene (reference sequence). The V gene lost 1 base and the J gene lost 1 base, with 5 bases spanning the gap. The CDR3 covers 13 residues. The CDR3 nucleotides read TGTGCCAGCAGCTTGAACAGTAACTATGGCTACACCTTC. It encodes CASSLNSNYGYTF.

The V call is TRBV7-8, the J call TRBJ1-5; 11 bases match TRBD1. This CDR3 is 14 amino acids long. Germline V gene lookup returns CDR1 SGHVS and CDR2 FQNEAQ. V gave up 6 bases and J gave up 3 bases; unmatched junction bases: 1. The chain's CDR3 is CASRGQGDNQPQHF. Here the CDR3 DNA reads TGTGCCAGCAGGGGACAGGGGGACAATCAGCCCCAGCATTTT.

This clone was seen more than once but under ten times. CDR3 sequence (DNA): TGTGCCAGCAGCTTAGGGTCAGGGGCCGACGGAGAGACCCAGTACTTC. Translation gives CASSLGSGADGETQYF. The V and J genes are TRBV7-9 and TRBJ2-5; TRBD1 might be the D (6 bases). Trimming removed 1 base from V and 4 bases from J, with 16 bases in between. The germline CDR1 and CDR2 sequences are SEHNR and FQNEAQ (reference sequence). This CDR3 contains 16 residues. The full variable domain, rest sourced from reference TRBV7-9 and TRBJ2-5, is DTGVSQNPRHKITKRGQNVTFRCDPISEHNRLYWYRQTLGQGPEFLTYFQNEAQLEKSRLLSDRFSAERPKGSFSTLEIQRTEQGDSAMYLCASSLGSGADGETQYFGPGTRLLVL.

The V and J genes are TRBV18 and TRBJ2-7, with 10 bases matching TRBD2. The CDR3 has 16 amino acids. Germline-derived CDR1 and CDR2 are KGHSH and LQKENI. J was trimmed by 3 bases and V by 1 base; bases with no gene match: 6. CDR3 bases: TGTGCCAGCTCACCACTTGTAGCGGGAGGATTCTACGAGCAGTACTTC. As protein: CASSPLVAGGFYEQYF.

This chain connects TRBV7-2 to TRBJ1-2, with 9 bases that match TRBD1. The germline V gene has CDR1 SGHTA and CDR2 FQGNSA. The CDR3 loop spans 14 amino acids. V lost 4 bases to trimming and J lost 4 bases; unmatched junction nucleotides: 4. CDR3 amino acids: CASSWTGVGYGYTF. The CDR3 region has the DNA TGTGCCAGCAGCTGGACAGGGGTTGGCTATGGCTACACCTTC.

This sequence joins TRBV3-1 (or the pseudogene TRBV3-2) and TRBJ2-2; 10 bases map to TRBD2. This CDR3 is 16 amino acids long. V trimming: 3 bases; J trimming: 4 bases; junction bases outside the gene matches: 5. Per germline, CDR1 LGHDT and CDR2 YNNKEL (reference sequence). CDR3 region: CASSHLAGVSTGELFF. The DNA for the CDR3 is TGTGCCAGCAGCCACCTAGCGGGAGTTTCCACCGGGGAGCTGTTTTTT.

The chain is built from TRBV5-5 and TRBJ2-1; possible D gene TRBD2, 6 bases. The CDR3 spans 16 residues. V was cut by 3 bases and J by 2 bases, with 15 bases left in between. Looked up from germline, CDR1 is SGHKS and CDR2 is YYEKEE (reference sequence). The CDR3 DNA is TGTGCCAGCAGCTGGACCGGGACTCCCACCTACAATGAGCAGTTCTTC. The encoded protein is CASSWTGTPTYNEQFF.

The chain carries TRBV30 and TRBJ1-5; 8 bases line up with TRBD1. The CDR3 length is 14 residues. The J segment lost 2 bases and the V segment lost 1 base, leaving 1 base of the junction unmatched. Germline CDR1 is GTSNPN and CDR2 is SVGIG (reference sequence). In DNA, the CDR3 is TGTGCCTGGAGTGCGGACAGGGGCAATCAGCCCCAGCATTTT. Translation: CAWSADRGNQPQHF.

Only one count was recorded for this clone. The chain joins TRBV27 to TRBJ2-5; D is undetermined. Germline loops: CDR1 MNHEY, CDR2 SMNVEV (reference sequence). Trimming cost V 4 bases and J 5 bases, with 8 bases left between them. The CDR3 has 12 amino acids. The chain's CDR3 is CASSSLGETQYF. CDR3 DNA: TGTGCCAGCAGTTCCCTCGGGGAGACCCAGTACTTC.

The V and J genes are TRBV7-3 and TRBJ1-5, with D perhaps matching TRBD1 (6 bases). Trimming pared 5 bases from V and 4 bases from J, leaving 9 bases between. The CDR3 consists of 13 residues. CDR1 is SGHTA, CDR2 FQGTGA, per germline. In nucleotides, the CDR3 is TGTGCCAGCAGCCAAGACAGGAATCAGCCCCAGCATTTT. Encoded protein: CASSQDRNQPQHF.

The V call is TRBV21-1, the J call TRBJ2-1; the table names TRBD2, a call not compared with the DNA. TRBV21-1 is classified as a pseudogene. CDR3 size: 17 residues. The CDR3 sequence: CASSKPSSGATDNEQFF. CDR3 in DNA: TGTGCCAGCAGCAAACCCTCAAGCGGAGCGACCGACAATGAGCAGTTCTTC.

The chain recombines TRBV7-2 with TRBJ1-4, with D perhaps matching TRBD1 (5 bases). CDR1 and CDR2 from the germline V gene are SGHTA and FQGNSA. The germline V and J ends were trimmed by 5 bases and 7 bases, with 17 bases remaining between them. CDR3 length: 15 residues. As DNA, the CDR3 is TGTGCCAGCAGCCAACAAGGGGTTCGTAGTGAAAAACTGTTTTTT. Translating gives CASSQQGVRSEKLFF.

This clone was seen many times. The CDR3 DNA sequence: TGTGCCAGCAGTTTAGGCCAATCAGGGGTTCAGCCCCAGCATTTT. It translates to CASSLGQSGVQPQHF. The chain recombines TRBV28 with TRBJ1-5; tentative D call: TRBD1 (6 bases). The CDR3 length is 15 residues. CDR1 and CDR2 from the germline V gene are MDHEN and SYDVKM. The germline V and J ends were trimmed by 2 bases and 6 bases, with 14 bases remaining between them.

This CDR3 is CATSPRLAGGPRGSGELFF. DNA of the CDR3: TGTGCCACCAGCCCGCGACTAGCGGGAGGGCCGCGCGGTTCCGGGGAGCTGTTTTTT. This chain uses TRBV15 with TRBJ2-2; 14 bases are shared with TRBD2. The CDR3 extends over 19 amino acids. The junction had 14 bases not matched to a gene; V was cut back by 5 bases and J by 6 bases. CDR1 and CDR2 from the germline V gene are LNHNV and YYDKDF (reference sequence).

The rearrangement joins TRBV12-5 to TRBJ2-3; tentatively, D is TRBD1 (5 bases). Trimming left V 7 bases short and J 2 bases short, with 25 bases between. CDR1 LGHNT and CDR2 FRNRAP come from the germline V gene. This CDR3 region has 18 residues. CDR3 DNA sequence: TGTGCTAGTGAACAACAGGCTAAGAGCAGACTTGACACAGATACGCAGTATTTT. It codes for CASEQQAKSRLDTDTQYF.

The V gene is TRBV27, the J gene TRBJ1-1; D is uncertain. The CDR3 consists of 13 residues. Trimming shortened V by 5 bases and J by 7 bases, and 14 bases separated the two germline ends. Germline CDR1 reads MNHEY; CDR2 reads SMNVEV (reference sequence). CDR3 sequence (DNA): TGTGCCAGCAGTCCCCGACTGGTAGTTGAAGCTTTCTTT. Protein product: CASSPRLVVEAFF.

V gene TRBV3-1 (or the pseudogene TRBV3-2) combines with J gene TRBJ1-1, with 9 bases matching TRBD1. The ends lost 6 bases at V and 4 bases at J; junction bases unmatched: 6. The CDR3 length is 14 residues. Germline CDR1 and CDR2: LGHDT and YNNKEL (reference sequence). Here the CDR3 reads CASREQGAGTEAFF. As DNA, the CDR3 is TGTGCCAGCAGAGAACAGGGGGCCGGCACTGAAGCTTTCTTT.

The V call is TRBV7-8, the J call TRBJ1-1; D is perhaps TRBD1 (5 bases). CDR3 length: 13 residues. Per germline, CDR1 SGHVS and CDR2 FQNEAQ. Trimming stripped 7 bases from V and 3 bases from J, with 12 bases between. CDR3 nucleotides: TGTGCCAGCACCCTGGGCAGGGACACTGAAGCTTTCTTT. This sequence encodes CASTLGRDTEAFF.

The chain is built from TRBV6-5 and TRBJ2-5; 7 nucleotides match TRBD2. The CDR3 loop spans 15 amino acids. With V trimmed by 0 bases and J by 2 bases, 3 bases remained unmatched. Germline CDR1 and CDR2: MNHEY and SVGAGI. This chain's CDR3 is CASSYSRTRQETQYF. DNA of the CDR3: TGTGCCAGCAGTTACTCTCGGACTAGGCAAGAGACCCAGTACTTC.

CDR3 region: CASSPDGSRPQHF. CDR3 sequence (DNA): TGTGCCAGCAGCCCGGACGGGAGTCGGCCCCAGCATTTT. The chain couples TRBV9 to TRBJ1-5, with D uncertain. CDR1 is SGDLS and CDR2 is YYNGEE in the germline V gene. Trimming took 4 bases from V and 9 from J, leaving 14 bases between them. This CDR3 comprises 13 residues.

The chain recombines TRBV19 with TRBJ2-6, with D perhaps TRBD1 (5 bases). Germline V gene sequence: CDR1 LNHDA, CDR2 SQIVND (reference sequence). There are 19 residues in the CDR3. Trimming pared 10 bases from V and 1 base from J, leaving 26 bases between. CDR3 sequence (DNA): TGTGCCACAACAGACAGTCCCTTAGGATTGCAGTCTGGGGCCAACGTCCTGACTTTC. Protein: CATTDSPLGLQSGANVLTF. Looking up the rest from reference TRBV19 and TRBJ2-6 gives the full variable domain: DGGITQSPKYLFRKEGQNVTLSCEQNLNHDAMYWYRQDPGQGLRLIYYSQIVNDFQKGDIAEGYSVSREKKESFPLTVTSAQKNPTAFYLCATTDSPLGLQSGANVLTFGAGSRLTVL.

This chain uses TRBV27 with TRBJ2-5; no definite D call. Trimming left V 8 bases short and J 1 base short, with 11 bases between. Germline V gives CDR1 MNHEY, CDR2 SMNVEV (reference sequence). The CDR3 consists of 13 residues. In DNA form, the CDR3 reads TGTGCCAGCGCGTTGAGTTTCCAAGAGACCCAGTACTTC. As protein: CASALSFQETQYF.

The chain joins TRBV6-2 or TRBV6-3 to TRBJ2-7, with 11 bases aligning to TRBD2. The CDR3 spans 14 residues. Germline-derived CDR1 and CDR2 are MNHEY and SVGEGT. V lost 6 bases and J lost 4; bases outside the gene matches: 5. The CDR3 protein is CASSRLAGMYEQYF. In DNA, the CDR3 is TGTGCCAGCAGCCGACTAGCGGGGATGTACGAGCAGTACTTC.

The V and J genes are TRBV28 and TRBJ1-4; D possibly corresponds to TRBD1 (6 bases). The germline V gene encodes CDR1 MDHEN and CDR2 SYDVKM. This CDR3 is built from 17 residues. V was clipped by 8 bases and J by 0 bases, with 19 bases between them. The CDR3 here is CASGFRGYSATNEKLFF. DNA for the CDR3: TGTGCCAGCGGGTTTAGGGGGTATTCGGCAACTAATGAAAAACTGTTTTTT.

For the CDR3, the DNA is TGTGCCAGCAGCACGGGTATTTACGAGCAGTACTTC. The encoded protein is CASSTGIYEQYF. The chain combines TRBV2 with TRBJ2-7; D is undetermined. The CDR3 loop spans 12 amino acids. Germline assignment: CDR1 SNHLY and CDR2 FYNNEI. Trimming took off 6 bases at V and 4 bases at J, with 10 bases between the two ends.